The subject of this entry is one TCR beta chain. Cohort placement rested on clinical history that participants reported themselves. Methods used by the authors: Scientists estimated how many nucleated cells there were by amplifying reference gene primers. Clones were sequenced by immunoSEQ multiplex PCR, and TCRdb holds only the in-frame ones, with some missing. The V and J calls and clone size come from that table; D and trimming were worked out from the DNA. This table holds 150,000 or so clones, approximately 86% found once. V was clipped by 1 base and J by 3 bases, with 21 bases between them. The germline V gene encodes CDR1 SGHRS and CDR2 YFSETQ. There are 18 residues in the CDR3. The sample belongs to a study of blood T cell repertoires in COVID-19.

The clonotype originates from a man in his fifties or sixties who had recovered from COVID-19. The sequenced sample consisted of PBMCs or T cells enriched from blood (not recorded which). The V gene is TRBV5-1, the J gene TRBJ2-3; D possibly corresponds to TRBD2 (7 bases). The CDR3 here is CASSLTSGGHIPTDTQYF. The CDR3 region has the DNA TGCGCCAGCAGCTTGACGTCCGGGGGGCATATCCCGACAGATACGCAGTATTTT.